These T cell receptor beta chains were read from a single sample in a study of shared clonotypes between healthy human individuals. Sequencing was performed with immunoSEQ multiplex PCR; in TCRdb, only in-frame clones are kept and a portion is missing. The repertoire holds about 2.4 million clones, over 85% seen once, with roughly 0.36% in the top ten. Sequenced material: naive CD4+ T cells from PBMCs. These receptors came from a man aged 18 to 30 in good health. Some clones in this sample may be carry-over from other donors' samples. CDR3s include the opening cysteine and the closing phenylalanine or tryptophan. The D gene is left open where the match is weak. Only some rows state a clone size, as once, few, many or a class for expanded clones.

cdr3_nt: TGTGCCATCAGTGAAAGTGGTGGACTAGCGGGAAAGGATGAGCAGTTCTTC; cdr3_aa: CAISESGGLAGKDEQFF; d_call: TRBD2; clone_size: .; j_call: TRBJ2-1; v_call: TRBV10-3
cdr3_nt: TGCGCCAGCAGCCAAGAGGGTGCTGGGGCCAACGTCCTGACTTTC; cdr3_aa: CASSQEGAGANVLTF; d_call: .; clone_size: .; j_call: TRBJ2-6; v_call: TRBV4-3
cdr3_nt: TGTGCCAGCAGTTTAGGACAGGGGAGGACTGAAGCTTTCTTT; cdr3_aa: CASSLGQGRTEAFF; d_call: TRBD1; clone_size: .; j_call: TRBJ1-1; v_call: TRBV6-6
cdr3_nt: TGTGCCAGCAGCTTAGGGGTGGAGTATGGCTACACCTTC; cdr3_aa: CASSLGVEYGYTF; d_call: .; clone_size: .; j_call: TRBJ1-2; v_call: TRBV7-2
cdr3_nt: TGCGCCAGCGCTCCAGAACTAGCGGGAACGGATACGCAGTATTTT; cdr3_aa: CASAPELAGTDTQYF; d_call: TRBD2; clone_size: .; j_call: TRBJ2-3; v_call: TRBV5-1
cdr3_nt: TGTGCCAGCAGTGCGCAAGGGCAGGGGGCTTACAATGAGCAGTTCTTC; cdr3_aa: CASSAQGQGAYNEQFF; d_call: TRBD1; clone_size: .; j_call: TRBJ2-1; v_call: TRBV25-1
cdr3_nt: TGTGCCAGCAGGGCATCGGGTGAAAAACTGTTTTTT; cdr3_aa: CASRASGEKLFF; d_call: .; clone_size: once; j_call: TRBJ1-4; v_call: TRBV6-6
cdr3_nt: TGCGCCAGCAGCCCAGAAGCGGTATGGGGCACCGGGGAGCTGTTTTTT; cdr3_aa: CASSPEAVWGTGELFF; d_call: .; clone_size: once; j_call: TRBJ2-2; v_call: TRBV4-1
cdr3_nt: TGTGCCACCAGCAGAGATCTGGGGATCCAAGAGACCCAGTACTTC; cdr3_aa: CATSRDLGIQETQYF; d_call: .; clone_size: once; j_call: TRBJ2-5; v_call: TRBV15
cdr3_nt: TGTGCCAGCTCACCACCGTCCGACGGGGAAAAACTGTTTTTT; cdr3_aa: CASSPPSDGEKLFF; d_call: .; clone_size: .; j_call: TRBJ1-4; v_call: TRBV18
cdr3_nt: TGCGCCAGCAGCCAAGATCAAGAGACTTACACAGATACGCAGTATTTT; cdr3_aa: CASSQDQETYTDTQYF; d_call: .; clone_size: once; j_call: TRBJ2-3; v_call: TRBV4-3
cdr3_nt: TGTGCCAGCAGCAAAGCGCTCGGGGGACACTCCTACAATGAGCAGTTCTTC; cdr3_aa: CASSKALGGHSYNEQFF; d_call: .; clone_size: .; j_call: TRBJ2-1; v_call: TRBV21-1
cdr3_nt: TGCGCCAGCAGCCAAGACTTGGGACAGGGCTCCTACGAGCAGTACTTC; cdr3_aa: CASSQDLGQGSYEQYF; d_call: TRBD1; clone_size: .; j_call: TRBJ2-7; v_call: TRBV4-3
cdr3_nt: TGTGCCAGCAGCTTAGGGGCTAGCGGGAGTAATGAGCAGTTCTTC; cdr3_aa: CASSLGASGSNEQFF; d_call: TRBD2; clone_size: .; j_call: TRBJ2-1; v_call: TRBV7-3
cdr3_nt: TGTGCCAGCAGCCCCGGGACTAGCGGGGCTTACAATGAGCAGTTCTTC; cdr3_aa: CASSPGTSGAYNEQFF; d_call: TRBD2; clone_size: .; j_call: TRBJ2-1; v_call: TRBV28
cdr3_nt: TGCGCCAGCAGCTTGCGCCCGGGACAGTCATACAATGAGCAGTTCTTC; cdr3_aa: CASSLRPGQSYNEQFF; d_call: TRBD1; clone_size: .; j_call: TRBJ2-1; v_call: TRBV5-1
cdr3_nt: TGCAGCGTTGAAGAGCTCCGGACAGGGCGGCGAGAAAAACTGTTTTTT; cdr3_aa: CSVEELRTGRREKLFF; d_call: TRBD1; clone_size: .; j_call: TRBJ1-4; v_call: TRBV29-1
cdr3_nt: TGTGCCAGCAGCCCGACAGGTAACACTGAAGCTTTCTTT; cdr3_aa: CASSPTGNTEAFF; d_call: .; clone_size: .; j_call: TRBJ1-1; v_call: TRBV5-6
cdr3_nt: TGTGCCAGCTCACCAGGCAGCCCTGTACACGAGCAGTACTTC; cdr3_aa: CASSPGSPVHEQYF; d_call: .; clone_size: .; j_call: TRBJ2-7; v_call: TRBV18
cdr3_nt: TGTGCCAGCAGATCCGGGACAGGGGTTTATGGCTACACCTTC; cdr3_aa: CASRSGTGVYGYTF; d_call: TRBD1; clone_size: .; j_call: TRBJ1-2; v_call: TRBV2
cdr3_nt: TGTGCCTGGGGGCAGTACAATGAGCAGTTCTTC; cdr3_aa: CAWGQYNEQFF; d_call: .; clone_size: once; j_call: TRBJ2-1; v_call: TRBV30
cdr3_nt: TGCGCCAGCAGCTTGGTGGGACAGGGGAGTGTCTACGAGCAGTACTTC; cdr3_aa: CASSLVGQGSVYEQYF; d_call: TRBD1; clone_size: .; j_call: TRBJ2-7; v_call: TRBV5-1
cdr3_nt: TGTGCCAGGTGGAGGGGAGGGGGCACCGGGGAGCTGTTTTTT; cdr3_aa: CARWRGGGTGELFF; d_call: .; clone_size: .; j_call: TRBJ2-2; v_call: TRBV11-1
cdr3_nt: TGTGCCAGCAGCTTAGCTCACTCTGGGGCCAACGTCCTGACTTTC; cdr3_aa: CASSLAHSGANVLTF; d_call: .; clone_size: once; j_call: TRBJ2-6; v_call: TRBV7-6
cdr3_nt: TGTGCCAGCAGAGAGGGTACCTACAATGAGCAGTTCTTC; cdr3_aa: CASREGTYNEQFF; d_call: .; clone_size: .; j_call: TRBJ2-1; v_call: TRBV7-9
cdr3_nt: TGCGCCAGCAGCCAATCTTTTCCGGGAACCATGGGGTACGAGCAGTACTTC; cdr3_aa: CASSQSFPGTMGYEQYF; d_call: .; clone_size: .; j_call: TRBJ2-7; v_call: TRBV4-3
cdr3_nt: TGTGCCAGCAGCTTTGGCGGGAGGAATGAGCAGTTCTTC; cdr3_aa: CASSFGGRNEQFF; d_call: TRBD2; clone_size: .; j_call: TRBJ2-1; v_call: TRBV5-6
cdr3_nt: TGTGCCAGCAGTGCTGGGGGTGGCAATCAGCCCCAGCATTTT; cdr3_aa: CASSAGGGNQPQHF; d_call: .; clone_size: .; j_call: TRBJ1-5; v_call: TRBV2
cdr3_nt: TGTGCCAGCAGTGAAGATCGAGGGCAGCCCCAGCATTTT; cdr3_aa: CASSEDRGQPQHF; d_call: .; clone_size: once; j_call: TRBJ1-5; v_call: TRBV6-1
cdr3_nt: TGCGCCAGCAGCTCGACTCTCCCGGGTAGCTCCTACGAGCAGTACTTC; cdr3_aa: CASSSTLPGSSYEQYF; d_call: .; clone_size: .; j_call: TRBJ2-7; v_call: TRBV5-1
cdr3_nt: TGTGCCAGCAGTTTACCAGGGAGGGCCGTCCTGACTTTC; cdr3_aa: CASSLPGRAVLTF; d_call: TRBD2; clone_size: .; j_call: TRBJ2-6; v_call: TRBV28
cdr3_nt: TGTGCCAGCAGACAGGGACAGGGGGCAGGCCAGCCCCAGCATTTT; cdr3_aa: CASRQGQGAGQPQHF; d_call: TRBD1; clone_size: .; j_call: TRBJ1-5; v_call: TRBV27
cdr3_nt: TGCGCCAGCAGCTTTACTAGCGGGCTCTACAATGAGCAGTTCTTC; cdr3_aa: CASSFTSGLYNEQFF; d_call: TRBD2; clone_size: .; j_call: TRBJ2-1; v_call: TRBV5-1
cdr3_nt: TGCGCCAGCAGCCAAGATGCAGGGAGTCGGCACTATGGCTACACCTTC; cdr3_aa: CASSQDAGSRHYGYTF; d_call: .; clone_size: .; j_call: TRBJ1-2; v_call: TRBV4-3
cdr3_nt: TGTGCCAGCAGTTCCGCCTCAACTCCCGGGAATGAGCAGTTCTTC; cdr3_aa: CASSSASTPGNEQFF; d_call: .; clone_size: .; j_call: TRBJ2-1; v_call: TRBV28
cdr3_nt: TGTGCCAGCAGCTTATTCTCCTACGAGCAGTACTTC; cdr3_aa: CASSLFSYEQYF; d_call: .; clone_size: .; j_call: TRBJ2-7; v_call: TRBV11-2
cdr3_nt: TGCAGTATATCCTATGGCTACACCTTC; cdr3_aa: CSISYGYTF; d_call: .; clone_size: once; j_call: TRBJ1-2; v_call: TRBV20-1
cdr3_nt: TGTGCCAGCAGTTTATCATGGGACAGGGCTGGAAACACCATATATTTT; cdr3_aa: CASSLSWDRAGNTIYF; d_call: TRBD1; clone_size: .; j_call: TRBJ1-3; v_call: TRBV28
cdr3_nt: TGTGCCAGCTCACCCCCCTGGGTGGACCCGAACTACAATGAGCAGTTCTTC; cdr3_aa: CASSPPWVDPNYNEQFF; d_call: .; clone_size: .; j_call: TRBJ2-1; v_call: TRBV18
cdr3_nt: TGTGCCAGCAGCTTATTCCAGGGGCCTTCCGGCGAGCAGTACTTC; cdr3_aa: CASSLFQGPSGEQYF; d_call: .; clone_size: .; j_call: TRBJ2-7; v_call: TRBV7-2
cdr3_nt: TGTGCCAGCAGCTTGGTCCAGGAACCCTATGGCTACACCTTC; cdr3_aa: CASSLVQEPYGYTF; d_call: .; clone_size: .; j_call: TRBJ1-2; v_call: TRBV5-4
cdr3_nt: TGTGCCAGCAGCTTATATGGGACAGACACCGGGGAGCTGTTTTTT; cdr3_aa: CASSLYGTDTGELFF; d_call: TRBD1; clone_size: .; j_call: TRBJ2-2; v_call: TRBV11-3
cdr3_nt: TGCGCCAGCAGCCAAGTTAGTCCTCGGGAGTCCACCTACAATGAGCAGTTCTTC; cdr3_aa: CASSQVSPRESTYNEQFF; d_call: .; clone_size: .; j_call: TRBJ2-1; v_call: TRBV4-1
cdr3_nt: TGTGCCAGCAGCTTAGACGGACTCAATGAGCAGTTCTTC; cdr3_aa: CASSLDGLNEQFF; d_call: .; clone_size: .; j_call: TRBJ2-1; v_call: TRBV11-3
cdr3_nt: TGTGCCAGCACGAGTGTAGGAGGACACACCTTC; cdr3_aa: CASTSVGGHTF; d_call: .; clone_size: .; j_call: TRBJ1-2; v_call: TRBV2
cdr3_nt: TGTGCCAGCAGTCTCGACGGATATAATTCACCCCTCCACTTT; cdr3_aa: CASSLDGYNSPLHF; d_call: .; clone_size: .; j_call: TRBJ1-6; v_call: TRBV2
cdr3_nt: TGTGCCAGCAGCTTTGGTCTCGGGGAGCTGTTTTTT; cdr3_aa: CASSFGLGELFF; d_call: .; clone_size: .; j_call: TRBJ2-2; v_call: TRBV7-3
cdr3_nt: TGTGCCAGCAGCTTATGGGATCGGCGGGATGGCTACGAGCAGTACTTC; cdr3_aa: CASSLWDRRDGYEQYF; d_call: .; clone_size: .; j_call: TRBJ2-7; v_call: TRBV7-9
cdr3_nt: TGTGCCAGCAGCTTTATCAGGAATGAGCAGTTCTTC; cdr3_aa: CASSFIRNEQFF; d_call: .; clone_size: .; j_call: TRBJ2-1; v_call: TRBV7-6
cdr3_nt: TGCAGCGTGATTTCGACAGGGACGAACACTGAAGCTTTCTTT; cdr3_aa: CSVISTGTNTEAFF; d_call: TRBD1; clone_size: few; j_call: TRBJ1-1; v_call: TRBV29-1
cdr3_nt: TGTGCCAGCAGCGCGACAGGGGTGGACACCGGGGAGCTGTTTTTT; cdr3_aa: CASSATGVDTGELFF; d_call: TRBD1; clone_size: .; j_call: TRBJ2-2; v_call: TRBV5-5
cdr3_nt: TGTGCCAGCAGTGAACGGTTCGGGGACCCTGCCTACGAGCAGTACTTC; cdr3_aa: CASSERFGDPAYEQYF; d_call: .; clone_size: .; j_call: TRBJ2-7; v_call: TRBV6-1
cdr3_nt: TGTGCCAGCAGTGAAACTGGTGGGACTAGCAGATACAATGAGCAGTTCTTC; cdr3_aa: CASSETGGTSRYNEQFF; d_call: TRBD2; clone_size: .; j_call: TRBJ2-1; v_call: TRBV2
cdr3_nt: TGTGCCAGCAGCTTGGGACTAGCGCTCTCCTACGAGCAGTACTTC; cdr3_aa: CASSLGLALSYEQYF; d_call: TRBD2; clone_size: .; j_call: TRBJ2-7; v_call: TRBV7-2